This entry concerns a single T cell receptor (beta chain). Germline V CDR1 and CDR2: MDHEN, SYDVKM. This CDR3 has 17 residues. Germline trimming cut 5 bases from V and 0 bases from J; bases unmatched to any gene: 9. Naive CD45RA+ and memory CD45RA-negative subsets were split from CD4+ cells. These data come from a study of shared clonotypes between healthy human individuals. Study information: Each donor contributed plates that comprised three CD4 naive, three CD4 memory, two CD8 naive and one CD8 memory.

It was at deep level that the assay was run. Each subset's genomic DNA was split evenly across several immunoSEQ plates. The repertoire was sequenced with immunoSEQ multiplex PCR; TCRdb's copy has only in-frame clones and lacks some. The sample holds some 1.5 million clones, roughly 96% seen once. This sequence was found in a man between 25 and 39 years old in good health. The rearrangement links TRBV28 to TRBJ2-7; 11 nucleotides agree with TRBD2. Sequences were obtained from naive CD4+ T cells sorted from blood. The subset denotes: CD45RA+ positively selected. The CDR3: CASSPGIAGGPSYEQYF. The CDR3 nucleotides read TGTGCCAGCAGTCCCGGGATAGCGGGAGGGCCCTCCTACGAGCAGTACTTC.